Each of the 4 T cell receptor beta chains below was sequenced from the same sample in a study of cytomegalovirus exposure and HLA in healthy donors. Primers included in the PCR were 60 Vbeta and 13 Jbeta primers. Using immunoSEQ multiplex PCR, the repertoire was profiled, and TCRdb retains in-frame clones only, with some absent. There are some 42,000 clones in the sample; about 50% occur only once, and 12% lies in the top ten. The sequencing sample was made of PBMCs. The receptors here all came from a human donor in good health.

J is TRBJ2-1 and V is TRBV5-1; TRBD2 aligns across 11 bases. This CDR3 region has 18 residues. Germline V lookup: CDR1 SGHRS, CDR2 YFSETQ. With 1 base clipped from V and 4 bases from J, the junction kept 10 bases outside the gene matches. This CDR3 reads CASSLYVAGGPGYNEQFF. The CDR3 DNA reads TGCGCCAGCAGCTTGTACGTAGCGGGAGGGCCTGGATACAATGAGCAGTTCTTC.

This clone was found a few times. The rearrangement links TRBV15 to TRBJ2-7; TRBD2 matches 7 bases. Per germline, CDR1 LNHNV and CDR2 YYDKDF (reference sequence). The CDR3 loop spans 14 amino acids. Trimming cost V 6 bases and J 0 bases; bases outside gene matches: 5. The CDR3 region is CATRSSGASYEQYF. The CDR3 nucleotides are TGTGCCACCAGATCCAGCGGGGCCTCCTACGAGCAGTACTTC.

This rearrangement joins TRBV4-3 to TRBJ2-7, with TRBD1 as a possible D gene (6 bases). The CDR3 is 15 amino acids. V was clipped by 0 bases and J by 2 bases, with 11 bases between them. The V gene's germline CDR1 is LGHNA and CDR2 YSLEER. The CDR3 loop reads CASSQDGQGTYEQYF. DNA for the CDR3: TGCGCCAGCAGCCAAGATGGGCAGGGGACCTACGAGCAGTACTTC.

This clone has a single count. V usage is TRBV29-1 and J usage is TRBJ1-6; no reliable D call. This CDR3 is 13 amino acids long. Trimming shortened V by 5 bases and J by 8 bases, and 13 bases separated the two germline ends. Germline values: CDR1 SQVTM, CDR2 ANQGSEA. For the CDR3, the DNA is TGCAGCGTTCGATCCAGGTGGGATTCACCCCTCCACTTT. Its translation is CSVRSRWDSPLHF.